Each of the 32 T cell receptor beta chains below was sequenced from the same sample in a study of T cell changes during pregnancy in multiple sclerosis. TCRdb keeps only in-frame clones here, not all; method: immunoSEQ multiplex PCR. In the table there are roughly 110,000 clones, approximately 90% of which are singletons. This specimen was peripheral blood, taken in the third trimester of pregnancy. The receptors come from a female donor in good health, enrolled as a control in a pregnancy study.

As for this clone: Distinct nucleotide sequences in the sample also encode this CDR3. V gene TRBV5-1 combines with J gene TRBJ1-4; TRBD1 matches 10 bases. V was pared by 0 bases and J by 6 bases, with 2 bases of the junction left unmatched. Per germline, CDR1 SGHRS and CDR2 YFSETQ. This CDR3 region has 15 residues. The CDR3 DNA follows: TGCGCCAGCAGCTTGGCCGGGACAGGGGATGAAAAACTGTTTTTT. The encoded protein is CASSLAGTGDEKLFF.

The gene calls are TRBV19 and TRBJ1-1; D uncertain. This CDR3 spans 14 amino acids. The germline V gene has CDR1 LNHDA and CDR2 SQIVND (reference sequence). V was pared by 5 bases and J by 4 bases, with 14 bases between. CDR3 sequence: CASSSGPGVTEAFF. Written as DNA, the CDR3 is TGTGCCAGTAGTTCCGGTCCTGGTGTCACTGAAGCTTTCTTT.

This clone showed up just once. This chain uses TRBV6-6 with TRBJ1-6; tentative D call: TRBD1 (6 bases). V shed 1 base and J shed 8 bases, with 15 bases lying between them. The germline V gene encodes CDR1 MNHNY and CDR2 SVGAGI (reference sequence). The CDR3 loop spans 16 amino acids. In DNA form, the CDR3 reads TGTGCCAGCAGTTACTTGGGGGCAGGGGAACATTCACCCCTCCACTTT. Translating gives CASSYLGAGEHSPLHF.

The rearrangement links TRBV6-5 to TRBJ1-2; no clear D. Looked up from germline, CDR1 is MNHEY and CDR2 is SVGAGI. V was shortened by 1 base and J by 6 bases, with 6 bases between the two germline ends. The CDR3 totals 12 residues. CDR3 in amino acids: CASSYLGDGYTF. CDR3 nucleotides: TGTGCCAGCAGTTACTTGGGCGATGGCTACACCTTC.

CDR3 sequence: CATRAGISTDTQYF. In DNA, the CDR3 is TGTGCCACCCGAGCGGGGATAAGCACAGATACGCAGTATTTT. The J gene is TRBJ2-3, the V gene TRBV7-2; TRBD2 matches at 7 bases. CDR3 length: 14 amino acids. The germline V gene has CDR1 SGHTA and CDR2 FQGNSA. The V gene end was trimmed by 10 bases and the J gene end by 0 bases; junction bases not matched to a gene: 7. The entire variable domain, with the rest obtained from reference TRBV7-2 and TRBJ2-3, is as follows: GAGVSQSPSNKVTEKGKDVELRCDPISGHTALYWYRQSLGQGLEFLIYFQGNSAPDKSGLPSDRFSAERTGGSVSTLTIQRTQQEDSAVYLCATRAGISTDTQYFGPGTRLTVL.

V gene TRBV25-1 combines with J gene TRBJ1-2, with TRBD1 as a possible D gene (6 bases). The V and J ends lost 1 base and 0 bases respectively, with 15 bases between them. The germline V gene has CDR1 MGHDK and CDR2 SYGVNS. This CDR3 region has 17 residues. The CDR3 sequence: CASSEWDKVPANYGYTF. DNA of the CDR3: TGTGCCAGCAGTGAATGGGACAAGGTCCCCGCTAACTATGGCTACACCTTC.

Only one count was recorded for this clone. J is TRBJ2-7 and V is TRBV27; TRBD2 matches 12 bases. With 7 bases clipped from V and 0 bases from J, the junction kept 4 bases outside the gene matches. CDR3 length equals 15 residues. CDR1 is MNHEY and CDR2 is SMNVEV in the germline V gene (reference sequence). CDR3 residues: CASKLAGGSSYEQYF. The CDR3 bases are TGTGCCAGCAAACTAGCGGGGGGAAGCTCCTACGAGCAGTACTTC.

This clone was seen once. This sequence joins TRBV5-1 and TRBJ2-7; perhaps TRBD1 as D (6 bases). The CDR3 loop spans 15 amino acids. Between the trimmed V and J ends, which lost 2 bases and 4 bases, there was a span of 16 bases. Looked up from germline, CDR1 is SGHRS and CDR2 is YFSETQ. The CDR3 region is CASSLAGAPTYEQYF. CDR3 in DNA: TGCGCCAGCAGCTTAGCAGGGGCACCTACATACGAGCAGTACTTC.

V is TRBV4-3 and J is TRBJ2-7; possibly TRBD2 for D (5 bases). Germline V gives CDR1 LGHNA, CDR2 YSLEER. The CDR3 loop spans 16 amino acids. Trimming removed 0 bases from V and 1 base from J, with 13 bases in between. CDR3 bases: TGCGCCAGCAGCCAAGATCGGAGCGGAGGTTCCTACGAGCAGTACTTC. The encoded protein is CASSQDRSGGSYEQYF.

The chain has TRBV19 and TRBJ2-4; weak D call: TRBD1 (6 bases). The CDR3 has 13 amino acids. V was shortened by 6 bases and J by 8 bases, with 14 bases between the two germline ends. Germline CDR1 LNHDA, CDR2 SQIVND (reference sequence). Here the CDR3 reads CASSYQGSDIQYF. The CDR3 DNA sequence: TGTGCCAGTAGCTACCAGGGGTCGGACATTCAGTACTTC.

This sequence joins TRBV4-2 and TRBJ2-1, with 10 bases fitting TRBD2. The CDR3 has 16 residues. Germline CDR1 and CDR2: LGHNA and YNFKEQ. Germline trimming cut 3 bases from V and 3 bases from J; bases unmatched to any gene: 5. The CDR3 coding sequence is TGTGCCAGCAGCCATTCGTCTAGCGGGGGCTACAATGAGCAGTTCTTC. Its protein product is CASSHSSSGGYNEQFF.

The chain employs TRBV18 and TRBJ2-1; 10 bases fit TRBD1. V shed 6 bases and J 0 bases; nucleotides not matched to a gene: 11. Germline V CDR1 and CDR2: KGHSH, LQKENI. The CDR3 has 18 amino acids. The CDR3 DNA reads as TGTGCCAGCTCCCTCCCGACGGGACAGGGGACCTCCTACAATGAGCAGTTCTTC. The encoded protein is CASSLPTGQGTSYNEQFF.

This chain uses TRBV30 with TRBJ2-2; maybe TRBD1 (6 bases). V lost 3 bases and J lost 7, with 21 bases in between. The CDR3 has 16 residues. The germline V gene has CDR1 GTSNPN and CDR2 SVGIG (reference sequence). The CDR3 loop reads CAWSPLGRGTGGELFF. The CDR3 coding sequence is TGTGCCTGGAGCCCTTTAGGCAGGGGAACGGGCGGGGAGCTGTTTTTT.

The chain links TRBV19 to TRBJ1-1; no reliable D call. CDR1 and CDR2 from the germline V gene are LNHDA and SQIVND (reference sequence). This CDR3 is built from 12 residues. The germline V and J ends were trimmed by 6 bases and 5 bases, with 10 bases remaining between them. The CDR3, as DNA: TGTGCCAGTAGGCTGGCGGGGACTGAAGCTTTCTTT. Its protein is CASRLAGTEAFF.

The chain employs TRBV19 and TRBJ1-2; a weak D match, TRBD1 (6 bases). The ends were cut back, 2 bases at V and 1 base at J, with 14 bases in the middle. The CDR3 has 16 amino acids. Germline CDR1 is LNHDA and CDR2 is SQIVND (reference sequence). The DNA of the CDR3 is TGTGCCAGTAGTATAATAACAGGGATTAGTAACTATGGCTACACCTTC. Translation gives CASSIITGISNYGYTF.

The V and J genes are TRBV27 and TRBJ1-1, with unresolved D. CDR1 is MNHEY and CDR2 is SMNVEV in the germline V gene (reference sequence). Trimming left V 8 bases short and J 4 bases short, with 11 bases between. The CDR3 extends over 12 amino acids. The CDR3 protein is CASRKAGTEAFF. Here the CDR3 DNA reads TGTGCCAGCCGGAAGGCGGGCACTGAAGCTTTCTTT.

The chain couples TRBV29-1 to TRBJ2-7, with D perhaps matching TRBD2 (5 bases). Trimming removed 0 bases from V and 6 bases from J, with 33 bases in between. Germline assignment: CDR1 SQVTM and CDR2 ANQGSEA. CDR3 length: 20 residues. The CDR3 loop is CSVEDWQRSRLPPRCFEQYF. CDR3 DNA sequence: TGCAGCGTTGAAGATTGGCAGCGGAGCAGGCTCCCGCCCCGATGCTTCGAGCAGTACTTC.

The CDR3 here is CASAQGQGNQPQHF. The CDR3 coding sequence is TGTGCCAGCGCTCAGGGTCAGGGCAATCAGCCCCAGCATTTT. The chain employs TRBV25-1 and TRBJ1-5; D is possibly TRBD1 (5 bases). Deletions cut 8 bases from V and 2 bases from J, with 13 bases between. Germline V CDR1 and CDR2: MGHDK, SYGVNS. This CDR3 is 14 amino acids long. Full variable domain (remainder filled in from reference TRBV25-1 and TRBJ1-5): EADIYQTPRYLVIGTGKKITLECSQTMGHDKMYWYQQDPGMELHLIHYSYGVNSTEKGDLSSESTVSRIRTEHFPLTLESARPSHTSQYLCASAQGQGNQPQHFGDGTRLSIL.

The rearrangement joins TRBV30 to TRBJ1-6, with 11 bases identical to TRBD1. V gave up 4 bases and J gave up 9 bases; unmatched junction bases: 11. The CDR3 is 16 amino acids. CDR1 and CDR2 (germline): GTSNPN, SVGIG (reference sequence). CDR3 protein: CAWTNLGQGAGSPLHF. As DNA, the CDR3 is TGTGCCTGGACTAACCTCGGACAGGGGGCTGGTTCACCCCTCCACTTT.

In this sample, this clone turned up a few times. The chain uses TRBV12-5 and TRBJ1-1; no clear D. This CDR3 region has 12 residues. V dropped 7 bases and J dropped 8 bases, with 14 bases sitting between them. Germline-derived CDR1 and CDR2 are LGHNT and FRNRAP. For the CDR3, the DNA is TGTGCTAGTGCCCCAGATTCAAGAGAAGCTTTCTTT. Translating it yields CASAPDSREAFF. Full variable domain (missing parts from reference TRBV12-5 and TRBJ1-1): DARVTQTPRHKVTEMGQEVTMRCQPILGHNTVFWYRQTMMQGLELLAYFRNRAPLDDSGMPKDRFSAEMPDATLATLKIQPSEPRDSAVYFCASAPDSREAFFGQGTRLTVV.

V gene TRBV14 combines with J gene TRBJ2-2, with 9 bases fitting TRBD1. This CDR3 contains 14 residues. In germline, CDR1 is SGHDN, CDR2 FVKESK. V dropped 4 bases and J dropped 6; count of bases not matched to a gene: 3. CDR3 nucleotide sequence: TGTGCCAGCAGCCGCGACAGGGGGGCCGGGGAGCTGTTTTTT. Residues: CASSRDRGAGELFF.

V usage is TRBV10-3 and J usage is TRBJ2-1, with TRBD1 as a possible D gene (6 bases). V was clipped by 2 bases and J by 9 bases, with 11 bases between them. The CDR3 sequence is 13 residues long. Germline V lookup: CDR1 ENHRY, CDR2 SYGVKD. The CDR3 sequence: CAISEVQGFEQFF. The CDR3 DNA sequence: TGTGCCATCAGTGAGGTGCAGGGGTTTGAGCAGTTCTTC.

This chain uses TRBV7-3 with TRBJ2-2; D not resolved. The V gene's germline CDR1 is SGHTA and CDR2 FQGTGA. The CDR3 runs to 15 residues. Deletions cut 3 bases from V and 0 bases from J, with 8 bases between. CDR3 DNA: TGTGCCAGCAGCTTCGGGTTAACGAACACCGGGGAGCTGTTTTTT. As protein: CASSFGLTNTGELFF.

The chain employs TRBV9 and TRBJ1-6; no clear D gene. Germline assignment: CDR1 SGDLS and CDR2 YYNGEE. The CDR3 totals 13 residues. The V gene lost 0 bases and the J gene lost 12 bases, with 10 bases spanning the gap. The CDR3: CASSVGLAEPLHF. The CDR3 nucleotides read TGTGCCAGCAGCGTAGGGTTGGCAGAACCCCTCCACTTT.

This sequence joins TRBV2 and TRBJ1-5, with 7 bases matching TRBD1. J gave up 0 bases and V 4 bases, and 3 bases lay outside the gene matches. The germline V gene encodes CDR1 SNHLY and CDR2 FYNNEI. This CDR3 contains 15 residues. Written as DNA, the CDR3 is TGTGCCAGCAGTGTGGACAGGTATAGCAATCAGCCCCAGCATTTT. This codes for CASSVDRYSNQPQHF. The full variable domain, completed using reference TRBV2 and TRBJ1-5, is EPEVTQTPSHQVTQMGQEVILRCVPISNHLYFYWYRQILGQKVEFLVSFYNNEISEKSEIFDDQFSVERPDGSNFTLKIRSTKLEDSAMYFCASSVDRYSNQPQHFGDGTRLSIL.

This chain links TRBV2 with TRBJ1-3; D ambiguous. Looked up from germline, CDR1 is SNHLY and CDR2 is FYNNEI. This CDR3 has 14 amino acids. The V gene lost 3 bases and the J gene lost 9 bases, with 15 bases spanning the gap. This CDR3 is CASSDMAAPRTIYF. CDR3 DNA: TGTGCCAGCAGTGATATGGCGGCCCCTCGCACCATATATTTT.

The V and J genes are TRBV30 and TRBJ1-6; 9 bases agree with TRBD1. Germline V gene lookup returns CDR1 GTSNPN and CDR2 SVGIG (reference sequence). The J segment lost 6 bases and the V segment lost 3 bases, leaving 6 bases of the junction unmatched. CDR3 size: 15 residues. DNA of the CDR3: TGTGCCTGGAGCCTGGGGGACAGGGCTAATTCACCCCTCCACTTT. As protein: CAWSLGDRANSPLHF.

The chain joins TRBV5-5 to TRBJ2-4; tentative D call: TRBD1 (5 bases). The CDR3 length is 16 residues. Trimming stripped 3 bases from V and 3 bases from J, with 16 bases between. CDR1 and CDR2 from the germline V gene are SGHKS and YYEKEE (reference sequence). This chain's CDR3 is CASSSPSGKGKNIQYF. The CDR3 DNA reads TGTGCCAGCAGCTCCCCGTCAGGGAAAGGCAAAAACATTCAGTACTTC.

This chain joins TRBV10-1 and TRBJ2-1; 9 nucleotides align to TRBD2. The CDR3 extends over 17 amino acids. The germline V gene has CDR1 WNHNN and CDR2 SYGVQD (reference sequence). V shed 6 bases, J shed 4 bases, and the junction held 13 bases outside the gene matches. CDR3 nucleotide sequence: TGCGCCAGCAGCCCCCCCCCGACTAGCGGACAATACAATGAGCAGTTCTTC. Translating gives CASSPPPTSGQYNEQFF.

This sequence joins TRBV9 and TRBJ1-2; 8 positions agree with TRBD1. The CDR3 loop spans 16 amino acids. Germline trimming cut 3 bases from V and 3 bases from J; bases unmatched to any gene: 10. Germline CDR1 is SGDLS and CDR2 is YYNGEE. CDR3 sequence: CASSERGTGDYYGYTF. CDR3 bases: TGTGCCAGCAGCGAAAGGGGGACAGGCGACTACTATGGCTACACCTTC.

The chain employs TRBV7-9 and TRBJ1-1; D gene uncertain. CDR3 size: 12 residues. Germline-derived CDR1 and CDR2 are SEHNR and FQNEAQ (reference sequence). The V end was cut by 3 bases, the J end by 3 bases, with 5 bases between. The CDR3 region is CASSFSDTEAFF. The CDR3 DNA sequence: TGTGCCAGCAGCTTCTCGGACACTGAAGCTTTCTTT.

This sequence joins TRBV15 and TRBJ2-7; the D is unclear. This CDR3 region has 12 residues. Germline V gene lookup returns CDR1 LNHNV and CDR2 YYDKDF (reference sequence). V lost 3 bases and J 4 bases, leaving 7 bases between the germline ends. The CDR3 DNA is TGTGCCACCAGCAGCAATTCATACGAGCAGTACTTC. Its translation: CATSSNSYEQYF.